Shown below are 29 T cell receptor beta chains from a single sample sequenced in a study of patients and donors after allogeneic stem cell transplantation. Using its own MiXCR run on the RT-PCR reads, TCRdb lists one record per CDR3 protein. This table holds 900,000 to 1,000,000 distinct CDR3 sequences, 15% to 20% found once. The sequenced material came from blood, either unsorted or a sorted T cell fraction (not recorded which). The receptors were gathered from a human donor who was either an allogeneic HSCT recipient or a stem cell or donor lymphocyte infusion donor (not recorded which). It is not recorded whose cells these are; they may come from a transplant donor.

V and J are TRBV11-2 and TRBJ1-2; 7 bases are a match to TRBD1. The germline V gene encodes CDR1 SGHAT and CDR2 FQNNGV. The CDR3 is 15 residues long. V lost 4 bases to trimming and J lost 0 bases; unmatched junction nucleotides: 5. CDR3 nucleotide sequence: TGTGCCAGCAGCTCCGACAGGGCCCCTAACTATGGCTACACCTTC. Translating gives CASSSDRAPNYGYTF.

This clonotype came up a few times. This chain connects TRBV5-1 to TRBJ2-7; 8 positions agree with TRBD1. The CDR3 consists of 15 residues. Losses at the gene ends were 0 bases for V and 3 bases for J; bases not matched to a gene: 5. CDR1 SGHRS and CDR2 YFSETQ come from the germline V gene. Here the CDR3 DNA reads TGCGCCAGCAGCTTGGAGACAGGGGCTGTCTACGAGCAGTACTTC. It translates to CASSLETGAVYEQYF.

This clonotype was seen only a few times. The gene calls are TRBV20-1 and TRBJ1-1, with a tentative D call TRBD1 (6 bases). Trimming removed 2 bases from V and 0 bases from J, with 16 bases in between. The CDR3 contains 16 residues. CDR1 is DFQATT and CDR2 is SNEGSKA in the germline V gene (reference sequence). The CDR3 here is CSARLGGGGLNTEAFF. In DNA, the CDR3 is TGCAGTGCTAGATTAGGGGGGGGAGGGTTGAACACTGAAGCTTTCTTT.

CDR3 nucleotides: TGTGCCACCAGTGATGGCAGAAACTATGGCTACACCTTC. It specifies CATSDGRNYGYTF. The V gene is TRBV24-1, the J gene TRBJ1-2; D is unresolved. The V end was cut by 3 bases, the J end by 2 bases, with 6 bases between. CDR1 and CDR2 from the germline V gene are KGHDR and SFDVKD. The CDR3 is 13 residues long.

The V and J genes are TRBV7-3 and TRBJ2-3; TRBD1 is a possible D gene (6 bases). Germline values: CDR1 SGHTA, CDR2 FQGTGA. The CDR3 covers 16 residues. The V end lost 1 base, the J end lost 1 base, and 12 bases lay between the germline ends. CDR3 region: CASSLNEGVGTDTQYF. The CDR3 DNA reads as TGTGCCAGCAGCTTAAACGAGGGGGTGGGCACAGATACGCAGTATTTT.

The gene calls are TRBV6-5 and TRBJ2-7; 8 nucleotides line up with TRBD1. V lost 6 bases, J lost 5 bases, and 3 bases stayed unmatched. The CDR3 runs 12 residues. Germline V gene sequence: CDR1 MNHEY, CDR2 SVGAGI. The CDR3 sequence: CASRDRAHEQYF. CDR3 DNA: TGTGCCAGCAGGGACAGGGCGCACGAGCAGTACTTC.

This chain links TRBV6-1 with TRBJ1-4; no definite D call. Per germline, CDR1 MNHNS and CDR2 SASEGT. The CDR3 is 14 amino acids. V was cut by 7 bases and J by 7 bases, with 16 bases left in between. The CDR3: CASTSDPWGEKLFF. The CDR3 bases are TGTGCCAGCACCAGCGACCCCTGGGGTGAAAAACTGTTTTTT.

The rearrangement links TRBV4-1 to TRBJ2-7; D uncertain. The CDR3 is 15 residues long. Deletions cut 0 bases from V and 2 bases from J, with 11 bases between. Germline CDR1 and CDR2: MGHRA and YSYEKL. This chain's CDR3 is CASSQDRGAAYEQYF. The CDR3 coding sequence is TGCGCCAGCAGCCAAGATCGAGGCGCCGCCTACGAGCAGTACTTC.

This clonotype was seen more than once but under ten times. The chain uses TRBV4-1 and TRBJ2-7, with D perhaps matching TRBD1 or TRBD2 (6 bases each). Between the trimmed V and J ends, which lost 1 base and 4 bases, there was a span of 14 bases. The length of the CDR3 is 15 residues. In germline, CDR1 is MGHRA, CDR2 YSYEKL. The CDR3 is CASSQGGKGGYEQYF. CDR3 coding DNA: TGCGCCAGCAGCCAAGGCGGCAAAGGGGGGTACGAGCAGTACTTC.

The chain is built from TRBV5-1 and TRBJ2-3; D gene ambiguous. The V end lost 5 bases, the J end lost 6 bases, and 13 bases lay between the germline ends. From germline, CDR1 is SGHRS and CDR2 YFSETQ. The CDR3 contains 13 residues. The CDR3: CASRHQYGDTQYF. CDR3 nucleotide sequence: TGCGCCAGCAGACACCAATACGGGGATACGCAGTATTTT.

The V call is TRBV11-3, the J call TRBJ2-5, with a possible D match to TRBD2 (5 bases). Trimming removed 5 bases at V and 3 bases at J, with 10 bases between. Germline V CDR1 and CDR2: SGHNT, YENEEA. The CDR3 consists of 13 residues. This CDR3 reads CASSTLGEETQYF. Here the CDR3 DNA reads TGTGCCAGCAGCACGCTCGGGGAAGAGACCCAGTACTTC.

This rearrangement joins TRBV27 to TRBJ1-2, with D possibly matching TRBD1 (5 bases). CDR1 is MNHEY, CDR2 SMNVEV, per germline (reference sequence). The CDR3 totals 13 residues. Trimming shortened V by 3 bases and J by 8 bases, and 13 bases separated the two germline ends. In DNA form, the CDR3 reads TGTGCCAGCAGTTTGGGACCCCCTAGCGGCTACACCTTC. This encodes CASSLGPPSGYTF.

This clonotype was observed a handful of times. The CDR3 sequence: CASSSRWQMNTEAFF. The CDR3 DNA is TGTGCCAGCAGTTCCCGGTGGCAGATGAACACTGAAGCTTTCTTT. This chain connects TRBV28 to TRBJ1-1; D ambiguous. CDR1 and CDR2 from the germline V gene are MDHEN and SYDVKM. Trimming removed 4 bases at V and 0 bases at J, with 12 bases between. The CDR3 loop spans 15 amino acids.

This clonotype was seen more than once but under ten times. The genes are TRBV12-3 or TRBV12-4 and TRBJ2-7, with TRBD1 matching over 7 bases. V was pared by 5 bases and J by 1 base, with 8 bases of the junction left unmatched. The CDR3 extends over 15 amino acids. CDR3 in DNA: TGTGCCAGCAGTACCGGGACAGCCGGTTCCTACGAGCAGTACTTC. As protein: CASSTGTAGSYEQYF.

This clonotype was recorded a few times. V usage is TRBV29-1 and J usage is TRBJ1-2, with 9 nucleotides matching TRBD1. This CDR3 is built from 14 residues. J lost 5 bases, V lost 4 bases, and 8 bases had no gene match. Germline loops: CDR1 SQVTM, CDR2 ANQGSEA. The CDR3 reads CSVGVLDRGYGYTF. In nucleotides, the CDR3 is TGCAGCGTTGGGGTCCTTGACAGGGGGTATGGCTACACCTTC.

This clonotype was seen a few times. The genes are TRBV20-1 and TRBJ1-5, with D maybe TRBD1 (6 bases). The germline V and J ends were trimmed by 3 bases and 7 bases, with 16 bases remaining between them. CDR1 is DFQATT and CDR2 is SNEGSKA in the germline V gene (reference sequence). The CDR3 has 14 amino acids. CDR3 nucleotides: TGCAGTGCTAGGATGGGCGGGGGCAGGCAGCCCCAGCATTTT. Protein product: CSARMGGGRQPQHF.

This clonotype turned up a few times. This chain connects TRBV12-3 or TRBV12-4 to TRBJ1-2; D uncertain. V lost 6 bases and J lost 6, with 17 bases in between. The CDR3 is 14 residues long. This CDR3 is CASSPTDRTDGYTF. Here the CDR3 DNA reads TGTGCCAGCAGCCCCACAGACCGTACGGATGGCTACACCTTC.

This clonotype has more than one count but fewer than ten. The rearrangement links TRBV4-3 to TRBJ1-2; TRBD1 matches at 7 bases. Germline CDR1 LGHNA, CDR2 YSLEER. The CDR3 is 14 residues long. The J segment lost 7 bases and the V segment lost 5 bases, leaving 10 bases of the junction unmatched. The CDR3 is CASSVGDSSGGYTF. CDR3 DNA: TGCGCCAGCAGCGTAGGGGACAGTTCCGGTGGCTACACCTTC.

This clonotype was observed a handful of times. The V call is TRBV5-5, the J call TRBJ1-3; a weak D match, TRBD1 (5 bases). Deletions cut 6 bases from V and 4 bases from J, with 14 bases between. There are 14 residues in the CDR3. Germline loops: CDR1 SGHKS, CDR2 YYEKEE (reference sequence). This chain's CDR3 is CASNAGGGGNTIYF. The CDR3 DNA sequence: TGTGCCAGCAACGCCGGGGGAGGAGGAAACACCATATATTTT.

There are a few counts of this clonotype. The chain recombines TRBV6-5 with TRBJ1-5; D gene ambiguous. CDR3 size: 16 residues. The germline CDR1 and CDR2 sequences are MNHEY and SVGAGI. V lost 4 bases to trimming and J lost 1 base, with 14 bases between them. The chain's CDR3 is CASSSDNRGSNQPQHF. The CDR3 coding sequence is TGTGCCAGCAGTTCTGACAACAGAGGAAGCAATCAGCCCCAGCATTTT.

CDR3 DNA: TGTGCCAGTATCCCCAACGGTCTAGCCAAAAACATTCAGTACTTC. Its translation is CASIPNGLAKNIQYF. The chain uses TRBV19 and TRBJ2-4; D unresolved. This CDR3 is 15 amino acids long. Germline V CDR1 and CDR2: LNHDA, SQIVND (reference sequence). V dropped 7 bases and J dropped 0 bases, with 13 bases sitting between them.

DNA of the CDR3: TGTGCCAGCAGCCTCCCAGGGGTGGGAAACACTGAAGCTTTCTTT. Amino acids: CASSLPGVGNTEAFF. The genes are TRBV6-1 and TRBJ1-1; weak D call: TRBD1 (6 bases). Germline assignment: CDR1 MNHNS and CDR2 SASEGT. The CDR3 runs to 15 residues. Trimming cost V 6 bases and J 2 bases, with 16 bases left between them.

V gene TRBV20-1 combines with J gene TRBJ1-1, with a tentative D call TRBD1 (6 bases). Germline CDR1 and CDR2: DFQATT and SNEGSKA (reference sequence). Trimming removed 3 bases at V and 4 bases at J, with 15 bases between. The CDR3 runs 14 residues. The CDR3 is CSARGAMGLTEAFF. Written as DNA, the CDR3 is TGCAGTGCTAGGGGGGCGATGGGACTCACTGAAGCTTTCTTT.

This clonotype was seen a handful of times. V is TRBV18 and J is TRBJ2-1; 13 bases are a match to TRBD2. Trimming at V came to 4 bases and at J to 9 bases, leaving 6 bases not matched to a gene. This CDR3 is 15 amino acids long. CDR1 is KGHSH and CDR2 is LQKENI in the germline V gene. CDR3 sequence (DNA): TGTGCCAGCTCACGAGGGACTAGCGGGGAGGGTGAGCAGTTCTTC. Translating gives CASSRGTSGEGEQFF. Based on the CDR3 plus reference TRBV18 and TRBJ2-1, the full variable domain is NAGVMQNPRHLVRRRGQEARLRCSPMKGHSHVYWYRQLPEEGLKFMVYLQKENIIDESGMPKERFSAEFPKEGPSILRIQQVVRGDSAAYFCASSRGTSGEGEQFFGPGTRLTVL.

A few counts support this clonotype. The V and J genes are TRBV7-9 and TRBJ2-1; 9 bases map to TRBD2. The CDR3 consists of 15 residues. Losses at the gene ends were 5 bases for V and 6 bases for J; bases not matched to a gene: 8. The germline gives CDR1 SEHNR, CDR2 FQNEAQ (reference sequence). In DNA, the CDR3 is TGTGCCAGCAGCCCGCGACTAGCGGACCTCAATGAGCAGTTCTTC. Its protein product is CASSPRLADLNEQFF. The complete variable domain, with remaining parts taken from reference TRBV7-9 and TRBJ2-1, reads DTGVSQNPRHKITKRGQNVTFRCDPISEHNRLYWYRQTLGQGPEFLTYFQNEAQLEKSRLLSDRFSAERPKGSFSTLEIQRTEQGDSAMYLCASSPRLADLNEQFFGPGTRLTVL.

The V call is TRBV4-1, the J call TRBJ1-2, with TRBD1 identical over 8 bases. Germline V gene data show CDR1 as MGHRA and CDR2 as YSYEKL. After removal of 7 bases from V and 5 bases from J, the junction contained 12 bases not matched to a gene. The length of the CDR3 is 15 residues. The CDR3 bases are TGCGCCAGCACGAGGGAATTGGACAGGGATTATGGCTACACCTTC. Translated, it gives CASTRELDRDYGYTF.

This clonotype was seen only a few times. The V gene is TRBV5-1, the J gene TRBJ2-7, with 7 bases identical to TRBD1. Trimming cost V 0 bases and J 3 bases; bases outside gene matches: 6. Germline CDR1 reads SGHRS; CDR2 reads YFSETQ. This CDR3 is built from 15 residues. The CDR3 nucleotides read TGCGCCAGCAGCTTGGCTGGACAGGAGCGCTACGAGCAGTACTTC. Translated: CASSLAGQERYEQYF.

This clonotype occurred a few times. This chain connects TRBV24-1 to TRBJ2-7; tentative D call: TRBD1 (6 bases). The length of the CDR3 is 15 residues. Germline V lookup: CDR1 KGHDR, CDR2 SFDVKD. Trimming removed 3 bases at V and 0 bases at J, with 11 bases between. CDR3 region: CATSDPGTNSYEQYF. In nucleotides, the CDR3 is TGTGCCACCAGTGATCCCGGGACAAACTCCTACGAGCAGTACTTC.

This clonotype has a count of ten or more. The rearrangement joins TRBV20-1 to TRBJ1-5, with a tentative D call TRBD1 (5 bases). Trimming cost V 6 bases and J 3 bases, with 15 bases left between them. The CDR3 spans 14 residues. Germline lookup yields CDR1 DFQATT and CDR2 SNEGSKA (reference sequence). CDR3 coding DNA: TGCAGTGCCCGAGGGGCTGGGATCAATCAGCCCCAGCATTTT. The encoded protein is CSARGAGINQPQHF.